A single sample is the source of the 14 T cell receptor beta chains below, sequenced in a study of blood T cell repertoires in COVID-19 (dated by TCRdb to 2020 to 2021). Library preparation used the immunoSEQ multiplex PCR assay. In its TCRdb copy, this immuneACCESS table keeps in-frame sequences only and misses some clones. Where compared with another copy, unresolved V genes explain less than half of these, and the others have no known cause. Counted in this sample were 200,000 to 250,000 clones; approximately 87% of them appeared once. Of the sample, 3% to 3.5% is held by the ten largest clones. Sequences were obtained from PBMCs or T cells enriched from blood (not recorded which). These receptors all stem from a woman in her forties or fifties in a cohort exposed to, infected with or recovered from COVID-19 (not recorded which).

The rearrangement links TRBV7-9 to TRBJ2-5, with D possibly matching TRBD2 (6 bases). The CDR3 sequence is 16 residues long. Trimming took off 3 bases at V and 0 bases at J, with 14 bases between the two ends. Germline loops: CDR1 SEHNR, CDR2 FQNEAQ (reference sequence). The CDR3 coding sequence is TGTGCCAGCAGCTTCCCGCGGGACTCGTACCAAGAGACCCAGTACTTC. Translated: CASSFPRDSYQETQYF.

About this clone: Additional DNA sequences in this sample encode the identical CDR3. The chain joins TRBV7-9 to TRBJ1-4, with D unclear. V was pared by 5 bases and J by 0 bases, with 7 bases between. This CDR3 comprises 14 residues. CDR1 is SEHNR, CDR2 FQNEAQ, per germline (reference sequence). The CDR3 sequence is CASSLSATNEKLFF. DNA for the CDR3: TGTGCCAGCAGCCTTAGTGCAACTAATGAAAAACTGTTTTTT.

This clone has a handful of counts. This chain uses TRBV7-9 with TRBJ1-3; maybe TRBD1 (6 bases). V was shortened by 3 bases and J by 1 base, with 7 bases between the two germline ends. The CDR3 totals 14 residues. Germline CDR1 reads SEHNR; CDR2 reads FQNEAQ (reference sequence). CDR3 bases: TGTGCCAGCAGCTTCGGACAGTCTGGAAACACCATATATTTT. This encodes CASSFGQSGNTIYF.

This chain joins TRBV4-3 and TRBJ2-2; D gene unclear. The CDR3 consists of 14 residues. Between the trimmed V and J ends, which lost 4 bases and 6 bases, there was a span of 12 bases. The germline CDR1 and CDR2 sequences are LGHNA and YSLEER. The CDR3 DNA sequence: TGCGCCAGCAGCCCGCGAGCCGGGTCCGGGGAGCTGTTTTTT. Its protein product is CASSPRAGSGELFF.

The chain has TRBV28 and TRBJ1-2; D possibly corresponds to TRBD1 (6 bases). Trimming stripped 5 bases from V and 5 bases from J, with 12 bases between. CDR1 and CDR2 (germline): MDHEN, SYDVKM. This CDR3 spans 13 amino acids. The CDR3, as DNA: TGTGCCAGCAGTCGACAAGGGGGTTATGGCTACACCTTC. This codes for CASSRQGGYGYTF.

V is TRBV24-1 and J is TRBJ2-1; maybe TRBD1 (6 bases). CDR1 and CDR2 (germline): KGHDR, SFDVKD. The CDR3 length is 16 residues. Deletions cut 3 bases from V and 1 base from J, with 12 bases between. The CDR3 DNA follows: TGTGCCACCAGTGATGCCCAGGGGAAATCCTACAATGAGCAGTTCTTC. It specifies CATSDAQGKSYNEQFF.

The gene calls are TRBV18 and TRBJ1-2; 7 nucleotides agree with TRBD1. Germline CDR1 reads KGHSH; CDR2 reads LQKENI. Trimming cost V 3 bases and J 5 bases; bases outside gene matches: 3. This CDR3 comprises 13 residues. The CDR3: CASSPTGPYGYTF. The DNA for the CDR3 is TGTGCCAGCTCACCGACAGGGCCATATGGCTACACCTTC. Filled out from reference TRBV18 and TRBJ1-2, the complete variable domain reads NAGVMQNPRHLVRRRGQEARLRCSPMKGHSHVYWYRQLPEEGLKFMVYLQKENIIDESGMPKERFSAEFPKEGPSILRIQQVVRGDSAAYFCASSPTGPYGYTFGSGTRLTVV.

The V call is TRBV11-2, the J call TRBJ2-2; 14 positions match TRBD2. CDR1 is SGHAT, CDR2 FQNNGV, per germline. V shed 5 bases and J 3 bases; nucleotides not matched to a gene: 2. The length of the CDR3 is 16 residues. The CDR3 nucleotides read TGTGCCAGCAGCCGGACTAGCGGGGGGTACACCGGGGAGCTGTTTTTT. It translates to CASSRTSGGYTGELFF.

The chain links TRBV6-1 to TRBJ2-7; D may be TRBD1 (6 bases). The length of the CDR3 is 16 residues. The germline V gene encodes CDR1 MNHNS and CDR2 SASEGT. V was trimmed by 1 base and J by 6 bases, leaving 19 bases between them. CDR3 DNA: TGTGCCAGCAGTGAAGATTACAGGGAAAGTCTGGGCGAGCAGTACTTC. Its protein product is CASSEDYRESLGEQYF.

The J gene is TRBJ2-1, the V gene TRBV19, with TRBD2 identical over 9 bases. The CDR3 consists of 15 residues. The germline gives CDR1 LNHDA, CDR2 SQIVND (reference sequence). V gave up 1 base and J gave up 9 bases; unmatched junction bases: 7. CDR3 DNA: TGTGCCAGTAGTATAGGACTAGCGGTTAAAAGTGAGCAGTTCTTC. Translating gives CASSIGLAVKSEQFF.

The gene calls are TRBV7-8 and TRBJ2-5; 8 nucleotides agree with TRBD2. CDR1 is SGHVS, CDR2 FQNEAQ, per germline. J was trimmed by 5 bases and V by 4 bases; bases with no gene match: 6. This CDR3 has 14 residues. For the CDR3, the DNA is TGTGCCAGCAGCTCTCGGGGGGGCTGGGAGACCCAGTACTTC. Translating gives CASSSRGGWETQYF. Drawing the rest from reference TRBV7-8 and TRBJ2-5, the complete variable domain is GAGVSQSPRYKVAKRGQDVALRCDPISGHVSLFWYQQALGQGPEFLTYFQNEAQLDKSGLPSDRFFAERPEGSVSTLKIQRTQQEDSAVYLCASSSRGGWETQYFGPGTRLLVL.

The J gene is TRBJ1-1, the V gene TRBV19; TRBD1 is a possible D gene (5 bases). The germline gives CDR1 LNHDA, CDR2 SQIVND (reference sequence). V lost 8 bases and J lost 7, with 20 bases in between. The CDR3 runs to 14 residues. In DNA, the CDR3 is TGTGCCAGTCTCCCGACAAGTTACAGGAGTGAAGCTTTCTTT. It specifies CASLPTSYRSEAFF.

This chain joins TRBV2 and TRBJ2-5; D possibly corresponds to TRBD2 (7 bases). V shed 5 bases and J shed 4 bases, with 14 bases lying between them. CDR1 is SNHLY, CDR2 FYNNEI, per germline. This CDR3 region has 14 residues. DNA for the CDR3: TGTGCCAGCAGTCCCGGGGGGACAAGAGAGACCCAGTACTTC. Protein sequence: CASSPGGTRETQYF.

This sequence joins TRBV7-9 and TRBJ2-3; TRBD2 might be the D (7 bases). V lost 5 bases to trimming and J lost 5 bases, with 17 bases between them. The CDR3 has 15 residues. Germline CDR1 and CDR2: SEHNR and FQNEAQ (reference sequence). CDR3 loop: CASSPMRGGEDTQYF. The CDR3 DNA reads TGTGCCAGCAGCCCCATGAGGGGGGGGGAAGATACGCAGTATTTT.